One TCR beta chain is described in this entry. The table came from immunoSEQ multiplex PCR; TCRdb's copy has only in-frame clones and leaves some out. The table shows approximately 52,000 clones, with 75% to 90% occurring only once. Per the germline V gene, CDR1 is SQVTM and CDR2 is ANQGSEA. With 7 bases removed from V and 0 bases from J, the gap between germline ends came to 9 bases. The CDR3 totals 13 residues. The data originate from a study of blood T cell repertoires in COVID-19. Study overall: Samples came from the United States, Italy and Spain, spanning acute and convalescent COVID-19. The analysed material was cDNA or gDNA that came from T cells, B-cell-depleted T cells, or PBMCs.

The sequence derives from a man in his 60s with acute or convalescent COVID-19. V and J are TRBV29-1 and TRBJ2-2, with a weak D call TRBD1 (5 bases). Sequences were obtained from peripheral blood. CDR3 loop: CSGDSPNTGELFF. The DNA for the CDR3 is TGCAGCGGAGACAGTCCGAACACCGGGGAGCTGTTTTTT.